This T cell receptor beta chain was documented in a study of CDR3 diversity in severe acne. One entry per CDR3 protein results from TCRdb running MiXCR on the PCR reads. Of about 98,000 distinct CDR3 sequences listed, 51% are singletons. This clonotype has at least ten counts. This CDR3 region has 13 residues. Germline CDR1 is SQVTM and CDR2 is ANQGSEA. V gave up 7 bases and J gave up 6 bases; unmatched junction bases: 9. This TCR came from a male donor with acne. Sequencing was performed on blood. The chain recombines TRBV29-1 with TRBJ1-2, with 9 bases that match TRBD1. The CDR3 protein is CSAWDREIDGYTF. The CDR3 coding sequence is TGCAGCGCTTGGGACAGGGAAATTGATGGCTACACCTTC.